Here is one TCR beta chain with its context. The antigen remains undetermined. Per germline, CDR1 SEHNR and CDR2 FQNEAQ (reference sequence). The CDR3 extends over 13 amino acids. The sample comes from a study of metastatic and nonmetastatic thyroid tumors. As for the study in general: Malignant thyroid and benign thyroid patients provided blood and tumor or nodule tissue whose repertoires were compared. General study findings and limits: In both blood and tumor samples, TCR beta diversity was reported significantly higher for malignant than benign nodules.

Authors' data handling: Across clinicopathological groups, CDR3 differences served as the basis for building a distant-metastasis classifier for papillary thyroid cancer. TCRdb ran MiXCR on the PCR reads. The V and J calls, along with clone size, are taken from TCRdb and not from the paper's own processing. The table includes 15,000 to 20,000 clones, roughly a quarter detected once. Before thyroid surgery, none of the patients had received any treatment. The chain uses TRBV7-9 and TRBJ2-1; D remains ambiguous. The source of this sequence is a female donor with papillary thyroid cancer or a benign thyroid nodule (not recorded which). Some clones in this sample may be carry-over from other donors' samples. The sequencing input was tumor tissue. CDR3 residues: CDRSFDWGNEQFF. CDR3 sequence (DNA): TGTGACAGAAGCTTCGACTGGGGAAATGAGCAGTTCTTC.